This T cell receptor beta chain was profiled in a study of CD8+CD57+ T cells in acquired aplastic anemia. Study-wide context: Average DNA yield from sorted CD4+ and CD8+ cells was around 3.2 ug.

The CDR3 is 13 residues long. V lost 1 base and J lost 7, with 13 bases in between. Germline V gene data show CDR1 as DFQATT and CDR2 as SNEGSKA (reference sequence). Sequenced patients had shown CD8+CD57+ cell expansion by flow cytometry. TCR beta VDJ combinations and CDR3 sequences were profiled from genomic DNA. Using its own MiXCR run on the reads, TCRdb lists one record per CDR3 protein. Found here are approximately 180,000 distinct CDR3 sequences, about 45% of them singletons; the top ten hold more than 1%. The specimen sequenced was sorted CD4+, CD8+, or CD8+CD57+ T cells (not recorded which) from PBMCs. This receptor was obtained from a human donor with aplastic anemia. The V call is TRBV20-1, the J call TRBJ2-5; no clear D. CDR3 sequence: CSARGFGRGTQYF. In DNA form, the CDR3 reads TGCAGTGCTAGAGGTTTCGGCCGAGGGACCCAGTACTTC.